Listed here are 21 T cell receptor beta chains from one sample, sequenced in a study of blood T cell repertoires in COVID-19. Sequencing used immunoSEQ multiplex PCR; TCRdb keeps in-frame clones, though not all of them. The table records around 170,000 clones, over 70% of them present only once. The sample taken for sequencing was peripheral blood. These receptors all come from a woman aged 55 to 70 with acute or convalescent COVID-19.

V gene TRBV5-4 combines with J gene TRBJ1-6; 10 nucleotides match TRBD1. The CDR3 has 16 amino acids. The V segment lost 4 bases and the J segment 5 bases; nucleotides outside the gene matches: 6. Germline values: CDR1 SGHNT, CDR2 YYREEE (reference sequence). The CDR3 loop is CASSPGTGANNSPLHF. In DNA form, the CDR3 reads TGTGCCAGCAGCCCCGGGACAGGGGCGAATAATTCACCCCTCCACTTT.

The genes are TRBV5-4 and TRBJ2-7; 10 bases are shared with TRBD1. This CDR3 is 15 amino acids long. V shed 4 bases and J 2 bases; nucleotides not matched to a gene: 6. Germline V gene sequence: CDR1 SGHNT, CDR2 YYREEE (reference sequence). CDR3 protein: CASSPTGTGAYEQYF. The CDR3 DNA reads TGTGCCAGCAGCCCGACCGGGACAGGGGCCTACGAGCAGTACTTC.

The CDR3 protein is CASSYAPGGGNTIYF. The CDR3 DNA follows: TGTGCCAGCAGTTACGCCCCCGGGGGTGGAAACACCATATATTTT. This chain uses TRBV6-5 with TRBJ1-3; D might be TRBD1 (5 bases). Trimming left V 2 bases short and J 3 bases short, with 11 bases between. This CDR3 is built from 15 residues. The germline V gene has CDR1 MNHEY and CDR2 SVGAGI.

The rearrangement uses TRBV11-2 and TRBJ1-5; no firm D call. Germline values: CDR1 SGHAT, CDR2 FQNNGV. This CDR3 comprises 13 residues. Trimming took off 1 base at V and 2 bases at J, with 3 bases between the two ends. The CDR3 here is CASSLAGNQPQHF. The CDR3, as DNA: TGTGCCAGCAGCTTAGCAGGCAATCAGCCCCAGCATTTT.

The V call is TRBV27, the J call TRBJ1-1; weak D call: TRBD1 (5 bases). CDR1 MNHEY and CDR2 SMNVEV come from the germline V gene (reference sequence). V lost 6 bases and J lost 1, with 15 bases in between. CDR3 length: 15 residues. As DNA, the CDR3 is TGTGCCAGCAGACCTACGGGACTCCGGAACACTGAAGCTTTCTTT. Residues: CASRPTGLRNTEAFF.

A single count supports this clone. The V and J genes are TRBV20-1 and TRBJ2-1; D uncertain. Trimming left V 3 bases short and J 10 bases short, with 10 bases between. Germline-derived CDR1 and CDR2 are DFQATT and SNEGSKA (reference sequence). CDR3 length equals 11 residues. CDR3 sequence reads: CSASMLYEQFF. The CDR3 region has the DNA TGCAGTGCTAGTATGCTCTACGAGCAGTTCTTC.

In nucleotides, the CDR3 is TGTGCCAGTAGTGAGGTCATTGCGGGGGGCGCTGGGACCCAGTACTTC. Its protein is CASSEVIAGGAGTQYF. The chain is built from TRBV19 and TRBJ2-5, with 8 nucleotides matching TRBD2. The trim removed 5 bases at V and 7 bases at J, leaving 15 bases unmatched. The CDR3 totals 16 residues. In germline, CDR1 is LNHDA, CDR2 SQIVND (reference sequence).

There are a few counts of this clone. The genes are TRBV4-1 and TRBJ1-2; D uncertain. Germline CDR1 is MGHRA and CDR2 is YSYEKL. The CDR3 spans 16 residues. Trimming removed 1 base at V and 6 bases at J, with 18 bases between. CDR3 nucleotide sequence: TGCGCCAGCAGCCAAGCAATTGTCCTAAGTGAGAATGGCTACACCTTC. Protein sequence: CASSQAIVLSENGYTF.

The chain recombines TRBV18 with TRBJ1-5, with 12 nucleotides matching TRBD1. The CDR3 spans 16 residues. J was trimmed by 7 bases and V by 3 bases; bases with no gene match: 7. Germline loops: CDR1 KGHSH, CDR2 LQKENI. The CDR3 nucleotides read TGTGCCAGCTCACCCCCGGGACAGGGGGCTAAACAGCCCCAGCATTTT. Encoded protein: CASSPPGQGAKQPQHF.

The chain is built from TRBV6-2 or TRBV6-3 and TRBJ2-3; 14 bases map to TRBD2. The CDR3 has 18 amino acids. V shed 2 bases and J 0 bases; nucleotides not matched to a gene: 4. Germline V lookup: CDR1 MNHEY, CDR2 SVGEGT. CDR3 loop: CASSYGGLAGASTDTQYF. For the CDR3, the DNA is TGTGCCAGCAGTTACGGGGGACTAGCGGGGGCTAGCACAGATACGCAGTATTTT.

The chain is built from TRBV6-6 and TRBJ1-5, with 7 bases lining up with TRBD1. This CDR3 comprises 12 residues. Germline V lookup: CDR1 MNHNY, CDR2 SVGAGI (reference sequence). V trimming: 4 bases; J trimming: 6 bases; junction bases outside the gene matches: 0. CDR3 amino acids: CASSSGGQPQHF. CDR3 nucleotides: TGTGCCAGCAGTTCAGGGGGTCAGCCCCAGCATTTT.

This sequence joins TRBV24-1 and TRBJ2-5; TRBD1 aligns across 7 bases. The V segment lost 4 bases and the J segment 4 bases; nucleotides outside the gene matches: 8. There are 15 residues in the CDR3. Germline CDR1 reads KGHDR; CDR2 reads SFDVKD. In DNA form, the CDR3 reads TGTGCCACCAGTGACGCCGGGACAGTAGTAGAGACCCAGTACTTC. Protein product: CATSDAGTVVETQYF.

The chain recombines TRBV6-5 with TRBJ2-5; 12 nucleotides agree with TRBD2. J lost 3 bases, V lost 11 bases, and 4 bases had no gene match. The CDR3 is made up of 13 amino acids. Per germline, CDR1 MNHEY and CDR2 SVGAGI. CDR3 coding DNA: TGTGCCGTTACTAGCGGGGGGAAAGAGACCCAGTACTTC. Its translation: CAVTSGGKETQYF.

The chain carries TRBV5-6 and TRBJ2-7; no clear D gene. V dropped 2 bases and J dropped 4 bases, with 7 bases sitting between them. The CDR3 totals 12 residues. Germline V gene lookup returns CDR1 SGHDT and CDR2 YYEEEE. The CDR3 loop is CASSFKRYEQYF. DNA for the CDR3: TGTGCCAGCAGCTTTAAGAGATACGAGCAGTACTTC. Looking up the rest from reference TRBV5-6 and TRBJ2-7 gives the full variable domain: DAGVTQSPTHLIKTRGQQVTLRCSPKSGHDTVSWYQQALGQGPQFIFQYYEEEERQRGNFPDRFSGHQFPNYSSELNVNALLLGDSALYLCASSFKRYEQYFGPGTRLTVT.

The chain is built from TRBV7-9 and TRBJ1-5; no reliable D call. The V gene lost 5 bases and the J gene lost 6 bases, with 11 bases spanning the gap. This CDR3 is built from 13 residues. CDR1 is SEHNR and CDR2 is FQNEAQ in the germline V gene (reference sequence). CDR3: CASSPLEVQPQHF. The CDR3 DNA is TGTGCCAGCAGCCCACTGGAGGTTCAGCCCCAGCATTTT.

This chain uses TRBV9 with TRBJ1-2; no clear D gene. Trimming shortened V by 3 bases and J by 0 bases, and 6 bases separated the two germline ends. CDR3 length: 13 amino acids. CDR1 SGDLS and CDR2 YYNGEE come from the germline V gene. For the CDR3, the DNA is TGTGCCAGCAGCGAACAGCCTAACTATGGCTACACCTTC. Its protein is CASSEQPNYGYTF.

The chain has TRBV3-1 (or the pseudogene TRBV3-2) and TRBJ2-7; 12 bases are shared with TRBD2. With 4 bases clipped from V and 5 bases from J, the junction kept 9 bases outside the gene matches. This CDR3 has 16 residues. CDR1 is LGHDT and CDR2 is YNNKEL in the germline V gene (reference sequence). This CDR3 is CASSPYETSGGHEQYF. DNA of the CDR3: TGTGCCAGCAGCCCGTACGAGACTAGCGGGGGACACGAGCAGTACTTC.

The chain has TRBV7-6 and TRBJ2-2; 10 bases line up with TRBD1. Germline CDR1 is SGHVS and CDR2 is FNYEAQ. The CDR3 sequence is 18 residues long. V was pared by 3 bases and J by 1 base, with 8 bases of the junction left unmatched. This chain's CDR3 is CASSFTDRGRWNTGELFF. CDR3 nucleotides: TGTGCCAGCAGCTTTACCGACAGGGGGCGATGGAACACCGGGGAGCTGTTTTTT.

The rearrangement uses TRBV2 and TRBJ1-1; no firm D call. The V end lost 6 bases, the J end lost 2 bases, and 13 bases lay between the germline ends. CDR3 size: 14 residues. Germline CDR1 reads SNHLY; CDR2 reads FYNNEI. The CDR3 bases are TGTGCCAGCAGAGATAAACAGAGAAACACTGAAGCTTTCTTT. Translating it yields CASRDKQRNTEAFF.

The rearrangement uses TRBV5-1 and TRBJ2-5; D perhaps matches TRBD1 (8 bases). V lost 1 base to trimming and J lost 2 bases, with 18 bases between them. The CDR3 contains 17 residues. The germline V gene encodes CDR1 SGHRS and CDR2 YFSETQ. The CDR3 region is CASSLHDRGGRQETQYF. The CDR3 bases are TGCGCCAGCAGCTTGCACGACAGGGGAGGGAGGCAAGAGACCCAGTACTTC.

This chain joins TRBV27 and TRBJ2-7, with 8 nucleotides matching TRBD2. CDR3 length: 15 residues. V was clipped by 6 bases and J by 3 bases; unmatched bases: 10. The germline CDR1 and CDR2 sequences are MNHEY and SMNVEV (reference sequence). The CDR3 sequence is CASRKPGGVSYEQYF. Written as DNA, the CDR3 is TGTGCCAGCAGGAAGCCCGGGGGGGTGAGCTACGAGCAGTACTTC.